These T cell receptor beta chains were read from a single sample in a study of shared clonotypes between healthy human individuals. The table came from immunoSEQ multiplex PCR; TCRdb's copy has only in-frame clones and leaves some out. Of fewer than 850,000 clones in the sample, roughly 96% were seen once. Material for sequencing was naive CD8+ T cells sorted from blood. Every receptor here comes from a man in his thirties or forties in good health. CDR3s include the opening cysteine and the closing phenylalanine or tryptophan. Each record gives: D gene, V gene, J gene, clone size, CDR3 DNA, CDR3 protein. D genes are given only for firm matches. A clone size is listed for some rows: how often the clone was seen (once, few, many), or a class if it is expanded.

-	TRBV5-6	TRBJ2-7	-	TGTGCCAGCAGCTCGATGGACGGAAACTACGAGCAGTACTTC	CASSSMDGNYEQYF
TRBD2	TRBV5-4	TRBJ2-1	-	TGTGCCAGCAGCTTGTTCACTAGCGACACTGAGCAGTTCTTC	CASSLFTSDTEQFF
TRBD2	TRBV28	TRBJ2-7	-	TGTGCCAGCAGTCCTCCGGGACTAGCGACTCGATACGAGCAGTACTTC	CASSPPGLATRYEQYF
TRBD1	TRBV29-1	TRBJ2-1	-	TGCAGCGGTCCGGGACAGGGGGGAAATGAGCAGTTCTTC	CSGPGQGGNEQFF
-	TRBV4-1	TRBJ1-1	-	TGCGCCAGCAGTCGTACAGGTTTCACTGAAGCTTTCTTT	CASSRTGFTEAFF
-	TRBV7-8	TRBJ2-7	-	TGTGCCAGCAGCTTGCGGCTATACTACGAGCAGTACTTC	CASSLRLYYEQYF
-	TRBV7-2	TRBJ2-5	-	TGTGCCAGCAGCTCTAGACTAGTTGTGCGAGAGACCCAGTACTTC	CASSSRLVVRETQYF
TRBD2	TRBV28	TRBJ2-3	-	TGTGCCAGCAGGCCACTAGCGGAGGCTGGCACAGATACGCAGTATTTT	CASRPLAEAGTDTQYF
-	TRBV4-1	TRBJ2-7	-	TGCGCCAGCAGCCAAGCCTGGGGGGCGTCCTCCTACGAGCAGTACTTC	CASSQAWGASSYEQYF
TRBD1	TRBV4-1	TRBJ2-1	-	TGCGCCAGCAGCCAAGAGAGGGGGCCCTACAATGAGCAGTTCTTC	CASSQERGPYNEQFF
-	TRBV11-3	TRBJ2-1	-	TGTGCCAGCAGCCCCGCCTCCGCCCCCGGTGAGCAGTTCTTC	CASSPASAPGEQFF
-	TRBV7-9	TRBJ1-5	-	TGTGCCAGCAGCTCCGGAGGGGTTATGCCCCAGCATTTT	CASSSGGVMPQHF
-	TRBV19	TRBJ2-7	-	TGTGCCACCGACCAGTATAGCGGAGGCTCCTACGAGCAGTACTTC	CATDQYSGGSYEQYF
-	TRBV27	TRBJ2-7	-	TGTGCCAGCAGTTCGGTTCAGGGGAAGCAGTACTTC	CASSSVQGKQYF
TRBD1	TRBV7-9	TRBJ2-7	-	TGTGCCAGCAGCCCAGACAGGGGGCGAGCCTACGAGCAGTACTTC	CASSPDRGRAYEQYF
TRBD2	TRBV5-1	TRBJ2-1	once	TGCGCCAGCAGCCAGGCGACTAGCGGAGGGGATGAGCAGTTCTTC	CASSQATSGGDEQFF
TRBD2	TRBV7-9	TRBJ2-3	-	TGTGCCAGCAGCCCCCAGGACGCGGGAGTGGTAGATACGCAGTATTTT	CASSPQDAGVVDTQYF
-	TRBV19	TRBJ2-7	-	TGTGCCACTCAGTACTTGGTCTCCTACGAGCAGTACTTC	CATQYLVSYEQYF
TRBD1	TRBV29-1	TRBJ1-1	-	TGCAGCGGCGGACAGGAGAGTAGCACTGAAGCTTTCTTT	CSGGQESSTEAFF
TRBD2	TRBV15	TRBJ2-7	-	TGTGCCACCAGCAGAGATACGCTAGCGGGGTACTACGAGCAGTACTTC	CATSRDTLAGYYEQYF
TRBD1	TRBV25-1	TRBJ2-5	-	TGTGCCAGCAGTGAGACAGGGGAGAAAGGAGAGACCCAGTACTTC	CASSETGEKGETQYF
-	TRBV5-1	TRBJ2-7	once	TGCGCCAGCAGCCTGGTCGGAAGGGTAGCCGAGCAGTACTTC	CASSLVGRVAEQYF
-	TRBV5-1	TRBJ2-3	-	TGCGCCAGCATGGGGGCCCGGCAGGGCACAGATACGCAGTATTTT	CASMGARQGTDTQYF
-	TRBV9	TRBJ2-7	-	TGTGCCAGCAGCGTAGATAGTATAGCCTACGAGCAGTACTTC	CASSVDSIAYEQYF
-	TRBV9	TRBJ2-3	once	TGTGCCAGCAGCGTAAGACTGCAATCCACAGATACGCAGTATTTT	CASSVRLQSTDTQYF
-	TRBV9	TRBJ1-1	-	TGTGCCAGCAGCGTTAAGTTGAGAACTGAAGCTTTCTTT	CASSVKLRTEAFF
TRBD1	TRBV15	TRBJ2-7	-	TGTGCCACCAGCAGAGAGAGTCCGGGACAGGGCTCCTACGAGCAGTACTTC	CATSRESPGQGSYEQYF
TRBD1	TRBV9	TRBJ2-5	-	TGTGCCAGCAGCGTAGCCACGACAGGGGGCAGGGAGACCCAGTACTTC	CASSVATTGGRETQYF
TRBD2	TRBV9	TRBJ2-2	-	TGTGCCAGCAGCGAAAGCGGGAGCAAAGCCGGGGAGCTGTTTTTT	CASSESGSKAGELFF
TRBD1	TRBV11-2	TRBJ1-4	-	TGTGCCAGCAGCTCCTCAACAGGGGGTAATGAAAAACTGTTTTTT	CASSSSTGGNEKLFF
-	TRBV5-5	TRBJ1-1	-	TGTGCCAGCAGCTTAACGGGGCCAGAAGCTTTCTTT	CASSLTGPEAFF
-	TRBV20-1	TRBJ2-5	-	TGCAGTGGCGGGCCGCCTGAGGCCCAGTACTTC	CSGGPPEAQYF
-	TRBV29-1	TRBJ1-5	-	TGCAGCGTTGAGGAAGCTAGCAATCAGCCCCAGCATTTT	CSVEEASNQPQHF
-	TRBV11-3	TRBJ1-1	-	TGTGCCAGCAGCCGGGAAGGAACTGAAGCTTTCTTT	CASSREGTEAFF
-	TRBV27	TRBJ2-7	-	TGTGCCAGCAGTTTCCAGGGTCCCTACGAGCAGTACTTC	CASSFQGPYEQYF
-	TRBV9	TRBJ2-2	-	TGTGCCAGCAGCGTAGCGGTCGGGGAGCTGTTTTTT	CASSVAVGELFF
-	TRBV27	TRBJ1-2	-	TGTGCCAGCAGTCCTTCCACAGGGATCTATGGCTACACCTTC	CASSPSTGIYGYTF
-	TRBV15	TRBJ1-2	once	TGTGCCACCAGCGCCCAACCAGAGAACTATGGCTACACCTTC	CATSAQPENYGYTF
-	TRBV14	TRBJ2-1	-	TGTGCCAGCAGCCAAGCGAGGGAGCAGTTCTTC	CASSQAREQFF
TRBD2	TRBV11-2	TRBJ2-5	-	TGTGCCAGCAGCTTGTATGCTAGCGGGAGACCTCAAGAGACCCAGTACTTC	CASSLYASGRPQETQYF
-	TRBV10-3	TRBJ1-1	-	TGTGCCATCAGTGAGGGTATGACTGAAGCTTTCTTT	CAISEGMTEAFF
-	TRBV6-6	TRBJ2-7	-	TGTGCCAGCAGTTACAGGATCTACGAGCAGTACTTC	CASSYRIYEQYF
-	TRBV4-1	TRBJ2-7	-	TGCGCCAGCTCTGACAGAGTTCTTTACGAGCAGTACTTC	CASSDRVLYEQYF
-	TRBV7-8	TRBJ2-5	-	TGTGCCAGCAGCCCACCCAGGTCGCAAGAGACCCAGTACTTC	CASSPPRSQETQYF
-	TRBV4-3	TRBJ2-7	-	TGCGCCAGCAGCCAAGAGCGGGGGCGATACGAGCAGTACTTC	CASSQERGRYEQYF
-	TRBV9	TRBJ2-3	-	TGTGCCAGCAGCGTAGGCGGGAGCACAGATACGCAGTATTTT	CASSVGGSTDTQYF
TRBD2	TRBV6-5	TRBJ2-7	-	TGTGCCAGCAGTGAGACTAGCGGGATGTACGAGCAGTACTTC	CASSETSGMYEQYF
TRBD1	TRBV27	TRBJ2-7	-	TGTGCCAGCAGTTTATCCCCAACAGGGGGCAGGGACGAGCAGTACTTC	CASSLSPTGGRDEQYF
TRBD1	TRBV7-9	TRBJ2-7	-	TGTGCCAGCAGCCCCCGGGACAGCTCCTACGAGCAGTACTTC	CASSPRDSSYEQYF
-	TRBV9	TRBJ2-3	-	TGTGCCAGCAGCGTAGGGACTACCCGGGTTGGAGATACGCAGTATTTT	CASSVGTTRVGDTQYF
TRBD1	TRBV11-2	TRBJ2-7	-	TGTGCCAGCAGCTTAGAGACCGGGACAGGGGCCTTCGAGCAGTACTTC	CASSLETGTGAFEQYF
TRBD2	TRBV4-1	TRBJ2-7	-	TGCGCCAGCAGCCACACAGCGGGAAACTACGAGCAGTACTTC	CASSHTAGNYEQYF
TRBD1	TRBV11-2	TRBJ2-1	-	TGTGCCAGCAGGCCCCCGGACGACAGGGGTATTTACCATGAGCAGTTCTTC	CASRPPDDRGIYHEQFF
-	TRBV27	TRBJ2-7	-	TGTGCCAGCAGTCCGAGGGGGGGCCCGTACGAGCAGTACTTC	CASSPRGGPYEQYF